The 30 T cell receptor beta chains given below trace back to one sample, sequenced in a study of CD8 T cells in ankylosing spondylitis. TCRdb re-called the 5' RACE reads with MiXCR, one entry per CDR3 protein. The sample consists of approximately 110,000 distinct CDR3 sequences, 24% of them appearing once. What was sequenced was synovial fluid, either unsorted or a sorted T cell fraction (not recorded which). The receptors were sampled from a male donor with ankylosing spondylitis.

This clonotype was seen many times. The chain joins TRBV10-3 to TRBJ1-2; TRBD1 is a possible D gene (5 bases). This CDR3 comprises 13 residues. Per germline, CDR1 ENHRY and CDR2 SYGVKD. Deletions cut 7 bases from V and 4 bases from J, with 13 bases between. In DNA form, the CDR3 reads TGTGCCATCACGGGCGGGGGGACCTATGGCTACACCTTC. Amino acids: CAITGGGTYGYTF.

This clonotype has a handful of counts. CDR3 protein: CSASSGLSEQFF. The CDR3 DNA reads TGCAGTGCTAGTTCTGGTCTCAGTGAGCAGTTCTTC. The genes are TRBV20-1 and TRBJ2-1; no clear D. Germline values: CDR1 DFQATT, CDR2 SNEGSKA (reference sequence). The ends were cut back, 3 bases at V and 9 bases at J, with 12 bases in the middle. This CDR3 contains 12 residues.

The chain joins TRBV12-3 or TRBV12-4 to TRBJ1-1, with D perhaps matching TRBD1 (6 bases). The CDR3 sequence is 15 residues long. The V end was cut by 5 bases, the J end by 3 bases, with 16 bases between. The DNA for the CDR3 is TGTGCCAGCAGTCCATGGGGGGCAAAGTACACTGAAGCTTTCTTT. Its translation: CASSPWGAKYTEAFF.

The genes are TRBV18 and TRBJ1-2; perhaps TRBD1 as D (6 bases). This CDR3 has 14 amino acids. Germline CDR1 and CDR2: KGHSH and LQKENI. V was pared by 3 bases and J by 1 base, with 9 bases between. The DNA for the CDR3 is TGTGCCAGCTCACCCGGGGACAATAACTATGGCTACACCTTC. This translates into CASSPGDNNYGYTF.

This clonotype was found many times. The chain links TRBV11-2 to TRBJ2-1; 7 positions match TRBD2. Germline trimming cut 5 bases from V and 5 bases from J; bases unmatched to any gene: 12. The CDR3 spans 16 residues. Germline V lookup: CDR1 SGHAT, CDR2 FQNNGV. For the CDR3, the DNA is TGTGCCAGCAGCCCCCGACGCGGGAGTTTCAACAATGAGCAGTTCTTC. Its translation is CASSPRRGSFNNEQFF. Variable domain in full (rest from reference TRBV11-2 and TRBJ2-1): EAGVAQSPRYKIIEKRQSVAFWCNPISGHATLYWYQQILGQGPKLLIQFQNNGVVDDSQLPKDRFSAERLKGVDSTLKIQPAKLEDSAVYLCASSPRRGSFNNEQFFGPGTRLTVL.

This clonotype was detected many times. The CDR3 DNA is TGCAGTGCGACTCGGGAGATAGACTATGGCTACACCTTC. Encoded protein: CSATREIDYGYTF. The V and J genes are TRBV20-1 and TRBJ1-2; D gene uncertain. Trimming stripped 6 bases from V and 3 bases from J, with 14 bases between. The CDR3 extends over 13 amino acids. Germline CDR1 is DFQATT and CDR2 is SNEGSKA (reference sequence).

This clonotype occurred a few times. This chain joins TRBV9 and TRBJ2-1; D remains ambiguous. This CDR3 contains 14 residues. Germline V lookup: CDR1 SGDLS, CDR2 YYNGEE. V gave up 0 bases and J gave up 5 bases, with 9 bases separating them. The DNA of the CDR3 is TGTGCCAGCAGCGTAGGTGTGGCGGACAATGAGCAGTTCTTC. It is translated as CASSVGVADNEQFF.

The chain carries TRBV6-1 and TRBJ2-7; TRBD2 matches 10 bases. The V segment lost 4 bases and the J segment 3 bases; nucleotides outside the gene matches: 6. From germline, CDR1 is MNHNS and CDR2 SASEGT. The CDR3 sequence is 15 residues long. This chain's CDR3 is CASSGVAGGIYEQYV. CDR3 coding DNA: TGTGCCAGCAGTGGGGTAGCGGGAGGAATCTACGAGCAGTACGTC.

CDR3 residues: CASSFWGGAEQETQYF. For the CDR3, the DNA is TGTGCCAGCAGCTTTTGGGGTGGGGCAGAACAAGAGACCCAGTACTTC. The chain recombines TRBV7-6 with TRBJ2-5, with D possibly TRBD1 on 5 matching bases. The CDR3 extends over 16 amino acids. Germline V gives CDR1 SGHVS, CDR2 FNYEAQ. Trimming took 3 bases from V and 2 from J, leaving 16 bases between them.

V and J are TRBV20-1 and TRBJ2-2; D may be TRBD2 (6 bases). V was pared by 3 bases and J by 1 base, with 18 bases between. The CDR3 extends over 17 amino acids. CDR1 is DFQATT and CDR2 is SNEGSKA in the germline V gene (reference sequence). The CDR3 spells CSARGIGGTLNTGELFF. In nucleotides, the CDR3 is TGCAGTGCTAGGGGTATTGGAGGGACTCTGAACACCGGGGAGCTGTTTTTT.

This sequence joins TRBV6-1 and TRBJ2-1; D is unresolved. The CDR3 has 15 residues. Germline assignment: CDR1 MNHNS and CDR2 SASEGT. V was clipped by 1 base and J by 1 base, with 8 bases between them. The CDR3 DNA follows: TGTGCCAGCAGTGAAGTCACCGATTCCTACAATGAGCAGTTCTTC. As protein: CASSEVTDSYNEQFF.

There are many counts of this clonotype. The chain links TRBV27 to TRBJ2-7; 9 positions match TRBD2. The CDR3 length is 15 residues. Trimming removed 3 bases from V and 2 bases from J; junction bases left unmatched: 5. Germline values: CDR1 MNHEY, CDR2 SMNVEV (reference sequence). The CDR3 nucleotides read TGTGCCAGCAGTTTGGGTAGCGGGAGTCCCTACGAGCAGTACGTC. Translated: CASSLGSGSPYEQYV.

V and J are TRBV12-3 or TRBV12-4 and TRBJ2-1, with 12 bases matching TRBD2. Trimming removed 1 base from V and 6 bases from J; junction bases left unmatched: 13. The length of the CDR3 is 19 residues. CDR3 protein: CASSLGLAGGLRSGNEQFF. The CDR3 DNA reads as TGTGCCAGCAGTTTAGGCCTAGCGGGAGGGTTAAGGTCTGGCAATGAGCAGTTCTTC.

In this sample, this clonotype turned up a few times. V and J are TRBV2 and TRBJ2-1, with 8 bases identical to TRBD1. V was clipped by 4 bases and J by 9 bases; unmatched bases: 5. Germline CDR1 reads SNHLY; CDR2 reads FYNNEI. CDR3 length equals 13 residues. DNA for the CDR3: TGTGCCAGCAGTGTCCCAGGGGGCATTGAGCAGTTCTTC. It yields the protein CASSVPGGIEQFF.

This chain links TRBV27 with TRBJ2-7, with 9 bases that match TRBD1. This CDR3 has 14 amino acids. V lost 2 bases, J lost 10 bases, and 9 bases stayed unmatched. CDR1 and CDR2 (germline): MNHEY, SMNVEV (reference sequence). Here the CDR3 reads CASSLRGQGVEQYF. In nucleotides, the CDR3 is TGTGCCAGCAGTTTACGGGGACAGGGTGTGGAACAGTACTTC.

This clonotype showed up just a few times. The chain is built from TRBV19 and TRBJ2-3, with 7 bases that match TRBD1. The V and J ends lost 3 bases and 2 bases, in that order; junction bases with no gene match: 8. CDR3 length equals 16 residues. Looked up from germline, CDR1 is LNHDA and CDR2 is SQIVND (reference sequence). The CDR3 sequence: CASSIGRGRITDTQYF. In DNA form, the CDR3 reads TGTGCCAGTAGTATCGGAAGGGGGCGCATCACAGATACGCAGTATTTT.

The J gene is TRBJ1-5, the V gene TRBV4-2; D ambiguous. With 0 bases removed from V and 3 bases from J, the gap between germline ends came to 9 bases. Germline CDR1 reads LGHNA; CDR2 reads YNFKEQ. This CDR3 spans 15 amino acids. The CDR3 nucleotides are TGTGCCAGCAGCCAAGAGGGCAGGCCCAATCAGCCCCAGCATTTT. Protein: CASSQEGRPNQPQHF.

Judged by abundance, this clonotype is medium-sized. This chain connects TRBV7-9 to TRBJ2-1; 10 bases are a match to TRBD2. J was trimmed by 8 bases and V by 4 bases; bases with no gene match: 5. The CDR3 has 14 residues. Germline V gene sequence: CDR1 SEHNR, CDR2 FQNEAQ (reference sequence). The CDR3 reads CASSSGLAHDEQFF. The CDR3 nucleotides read TGTGCCAGCAGCTCGGGACTAGCGCACGATGAGCAGTTCTTC.

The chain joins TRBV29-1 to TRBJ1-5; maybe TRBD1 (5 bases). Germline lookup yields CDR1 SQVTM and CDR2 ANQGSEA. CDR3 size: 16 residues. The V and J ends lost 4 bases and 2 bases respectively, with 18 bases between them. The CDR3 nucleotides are TGCAGCGTTGGGGACGGTGGGGTTGGGGGCAATCAGCCCCAGCATTTT. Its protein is CSVGDGGVGGNQPQHF.

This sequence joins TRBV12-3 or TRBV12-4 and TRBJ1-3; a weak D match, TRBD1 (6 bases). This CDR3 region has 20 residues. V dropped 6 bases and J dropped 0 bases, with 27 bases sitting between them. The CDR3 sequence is CASSPSMGATARHSGNTIYF. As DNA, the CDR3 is TGTGCCAGCAGCCCTTCCATGGGGGCGACAGCACGACACTCTGGAAACACCATATATTTT.

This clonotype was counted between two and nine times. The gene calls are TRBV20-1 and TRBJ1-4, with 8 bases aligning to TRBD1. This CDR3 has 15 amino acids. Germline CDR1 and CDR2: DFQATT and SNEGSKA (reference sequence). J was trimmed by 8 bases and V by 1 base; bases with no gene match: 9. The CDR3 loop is CSARGATGDPEKLFF. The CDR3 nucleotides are TGCAGTGCTAGAGGGGCGACAGGGGATCCAGAAAAACTGTTTTTT.

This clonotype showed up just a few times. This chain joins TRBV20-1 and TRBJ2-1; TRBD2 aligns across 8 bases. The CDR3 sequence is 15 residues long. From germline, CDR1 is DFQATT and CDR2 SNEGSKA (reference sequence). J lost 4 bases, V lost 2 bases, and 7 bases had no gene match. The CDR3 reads CSARSASGSYNEQFF. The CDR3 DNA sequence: TGCAGTGCTAGATCGGCTAGCGGGTCTTACAATGAGCAGTTCTTC.

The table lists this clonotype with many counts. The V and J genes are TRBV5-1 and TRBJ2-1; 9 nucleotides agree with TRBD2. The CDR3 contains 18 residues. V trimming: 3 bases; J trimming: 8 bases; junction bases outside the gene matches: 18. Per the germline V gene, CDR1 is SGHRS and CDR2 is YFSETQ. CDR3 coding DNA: TGCGCCAGCAGCTCCGATCGTAGAAGCGGGAGGCTAGGTGATGAGCAGTTCTTC. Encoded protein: CASSSDRRSGRLGDEQFF.

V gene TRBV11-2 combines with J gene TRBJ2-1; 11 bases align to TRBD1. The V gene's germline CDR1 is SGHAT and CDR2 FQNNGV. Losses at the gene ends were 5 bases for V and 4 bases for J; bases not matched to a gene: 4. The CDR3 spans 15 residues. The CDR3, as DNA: TGTGCCAGCAGCCCGGGACAGGGGGTGTACAATGAGCAGTTCTTC. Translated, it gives CASSPGQGVYNEQFF.

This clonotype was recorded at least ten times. CDR3 nucleotide sequence: TGTGCCAGCAGCTTGGAAGGACAGCCGAACACTGAAGCTTTCTTT. Protein product: CASSLEGQPNTEAFF. The rearrangement joins TRBV5-6 to TRBJ1-1; perhaps TRBD1 as D (6 bases). The CDR3 totals 15 residues. Germline values: CDR1 SGHDT, CDR2 YYEEEE. Trimming took off 0 bases at V and 1 base at J, with 10 bases between the two ends.

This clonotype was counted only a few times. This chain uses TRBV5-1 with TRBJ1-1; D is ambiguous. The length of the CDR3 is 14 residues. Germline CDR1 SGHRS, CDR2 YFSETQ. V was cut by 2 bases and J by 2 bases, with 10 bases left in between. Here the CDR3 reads CASSFRTGNTEAFF. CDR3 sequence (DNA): TGCGCCAGCAGCTTCAGGACGGGTAACACTGAAGCTTTCTTT. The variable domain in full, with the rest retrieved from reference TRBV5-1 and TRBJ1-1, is KAGVTQTPRYLIKTRGQQVTLSCSPISGHRSVSWYQQTPGQGLQFLFEYFSETQRNKGNFPGRFSGRQFSNSRSEMNVSTLELGDSALYLCASSFRTGNTEAFFGQGTRLTVV.

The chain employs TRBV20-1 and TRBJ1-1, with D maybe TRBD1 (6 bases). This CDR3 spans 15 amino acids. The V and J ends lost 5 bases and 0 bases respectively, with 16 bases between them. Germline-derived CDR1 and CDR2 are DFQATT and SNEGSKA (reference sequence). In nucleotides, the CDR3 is TGCAGTGCTCGAGCATGGGGGCCGGTGAACACTGAAGCTTTCTTT. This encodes CSARAWGPVNTEAFF.

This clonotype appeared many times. CDR3 residues: CASSQSRTAYEQYF. CDR3 DNA: TGCGCCAGCAGTCAAAGCAGGACAGCCTACGAGCAGTACTTC. J is TRBJ2-7 and V is TRBV10-2; a weak D match, TRBD1 (6 bases). Germline CDR1 is WSHSY and CDR2 is SAAADI. The CDR3 totals 14 residues. V was cut by 5 bases and J by 2 bases, with 13 bases left in between.

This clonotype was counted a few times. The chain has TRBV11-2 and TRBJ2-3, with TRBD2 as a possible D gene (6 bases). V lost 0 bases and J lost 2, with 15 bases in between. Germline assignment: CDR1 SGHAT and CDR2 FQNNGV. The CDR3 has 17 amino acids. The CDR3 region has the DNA TGTGCCAGCAGCTTAGATATCGGTAGCGGTTACACAGATACGCAGTATTTT. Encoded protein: CASSLDIGSGYTDTQYF.

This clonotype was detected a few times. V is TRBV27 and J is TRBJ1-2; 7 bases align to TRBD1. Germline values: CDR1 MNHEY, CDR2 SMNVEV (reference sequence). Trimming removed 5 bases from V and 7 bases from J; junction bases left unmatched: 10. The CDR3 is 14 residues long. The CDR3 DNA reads TGTGCCAGCAGTCCCCTAACGACAGGGACTGGCTACACCTTC. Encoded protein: CASSPLTTGTGYTF.